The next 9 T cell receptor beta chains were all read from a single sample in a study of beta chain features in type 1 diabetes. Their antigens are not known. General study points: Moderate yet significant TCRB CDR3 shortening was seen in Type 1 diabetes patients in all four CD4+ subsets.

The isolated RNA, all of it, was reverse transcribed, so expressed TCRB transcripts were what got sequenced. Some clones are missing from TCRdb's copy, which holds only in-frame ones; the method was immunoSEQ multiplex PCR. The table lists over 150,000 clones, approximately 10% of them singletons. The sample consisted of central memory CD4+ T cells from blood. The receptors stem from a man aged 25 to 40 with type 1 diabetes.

The CDR3 nucleotides read TGTGCCAGCAGTCCCACGGGGGAGGGCCATAACACCGGGGAGCTGTTTTTT. This sequence encodes CASSPTGEGHNTGELFF. The rearrangement uses TRBV7-2 and TRBJ2-2, with TRBD2 identical over 7 bases. The CDR3 runs to 17 residues. The germline V gene encodes CDR1 SGHTA and CDR2 FQGNSA. V shed 6 bases and J 2 bases; nucleotides not matched to a gene: 12.

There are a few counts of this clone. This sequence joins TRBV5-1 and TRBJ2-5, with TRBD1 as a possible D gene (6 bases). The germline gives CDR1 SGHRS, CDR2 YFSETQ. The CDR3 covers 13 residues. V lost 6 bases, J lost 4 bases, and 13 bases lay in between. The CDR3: CASTQGSGETQYF. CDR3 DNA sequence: TGCGCCAGCACTCAGGGGTCCGGAGAGACCCAGTACTTC. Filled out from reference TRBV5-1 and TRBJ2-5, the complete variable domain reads KAGVTQTPRYLIKTRGQQVTLSCSPISGHRSVSWYQQTPGQGLQFLFEYFSETQRNKGNFPGRFSGRQFSNSRSEMNVSTLELGDSALYLCASTQGSGETQYFGPGTRLLVL.

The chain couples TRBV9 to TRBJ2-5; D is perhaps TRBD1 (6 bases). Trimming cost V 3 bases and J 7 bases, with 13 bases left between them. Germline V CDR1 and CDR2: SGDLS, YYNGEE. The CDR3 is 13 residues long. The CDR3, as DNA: TGTGCCAGCAGCGATGGGGGCAGTTGGACCCAGTACTTC. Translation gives CASSDGGSWTQYF.

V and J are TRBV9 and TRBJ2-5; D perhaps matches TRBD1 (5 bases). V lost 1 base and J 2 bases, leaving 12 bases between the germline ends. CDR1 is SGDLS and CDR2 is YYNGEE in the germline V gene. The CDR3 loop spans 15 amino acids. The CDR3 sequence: CASSVQGTSQETQYF. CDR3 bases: TGTGCCAGCAGCGTACAGGGAACCTCACAAGAGACCCAGTACTTC.

The CDR3 reads CASSPSGSTYNEQFF. Here the CDR3 DNA reads TGTGCCAGCAGTCCTAGCGGGAGTACTTACAATGAGCAGTTCTTC. This chain uses TRBV5-4 with TRBJ2-1; TRBD2 matches at 10 bases. The germline CDR1 and CDR2 sequences are SGHNT and YYREEE (reference sequence). V was pared by 5 bases and J by 4 bases, with 6 bases of the junction left unmatched. The CDR3 length is 15 residues.

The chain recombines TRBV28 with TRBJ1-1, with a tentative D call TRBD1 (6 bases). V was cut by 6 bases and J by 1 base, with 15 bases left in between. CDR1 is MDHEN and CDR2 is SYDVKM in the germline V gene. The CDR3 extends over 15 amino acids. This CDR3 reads CASRTTQGPNTEAFF. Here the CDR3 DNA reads TGTGCCAGCAGAACAACACAGGGACCGAACACTGAAGCTTTCTTT.

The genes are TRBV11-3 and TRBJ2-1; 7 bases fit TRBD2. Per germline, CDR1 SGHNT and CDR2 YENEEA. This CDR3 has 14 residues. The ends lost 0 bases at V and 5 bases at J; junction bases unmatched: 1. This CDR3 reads CASSLDGTNNEQFF. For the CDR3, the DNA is TGTGCCAGCAGCTTAGATGGGACTAACAATGAGCAGTTCTTC.

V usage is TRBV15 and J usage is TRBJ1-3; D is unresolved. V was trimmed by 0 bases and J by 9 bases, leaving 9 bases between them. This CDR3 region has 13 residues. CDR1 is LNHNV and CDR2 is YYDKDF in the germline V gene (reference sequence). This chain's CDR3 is CATSRENFATIYF. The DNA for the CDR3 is TGTGCCACCAGCAGAGAAAACTTCGCCACCATATATTTT.

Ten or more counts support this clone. The CDR3 protein is CASSVLAGVVDTQYF. The CDR3 nucleotides are TGTGCCAGCAGCGTATTAGCGGGAGTGGTAGATACGCAGTATTTT. The chain recombines TRBV9 with TRBJ2-3, with 9 bases fitting TRBD2. Per germline, CDR1 SGDLS and CDR2 YYNGEE. The V gene end was trimmed by 1 base and the J gene end by 5 bases; junction bases not matched to a gene: 5. The CDR3 extends over 15 amino acids.